The 17 T cell receptor beta chains listed next were all sequenced from one sample in a study of siplizumab effects on memory and regulatory T cells. Here immunoSEQ multiplex PCR was the method, and the copy in TCRdb shows in-frame clones only, minus some. The table has around 100,000 clones, about nine tenths seen once; the top ten hold around 12%. Sequencing was performed on non-Treg CD4+ T cells sorted from blood. Source of these receptors: a human donor in good health.

The rearrangement uses TRBV6-6 and TRBJ1-2; 7 bases agree with TRBD1. This CDR3 contains 15 residues. V dropped 6 bases and J dropped 2; count of bases not matched to a gene: 9. CDR1 is MNHNY, CDR2 SVGAGI, per germline (reference sequence). CDR3 sequence: CASSLQTGQNYGYTF. The CDR3 DNA follows: TGTGCCAGCAGCTTACAAACGGGACAGAACTATGGCTACACCTTC.

The chain recombines TRBV5-1 with TRBJ2-1, with 11 bases matching TRBD2. V trimming: 3 bases; J trimming: 2 bases; junction bases outside the gene matches: 1. In germline, CDR1 is SGHRS, CDR2 YFSETQ. The CDR3 is 15 residues long. In DNA, the CDR3 is TGCGCCAGCAGCTGGGGACTAGCGGCCTACAATGAGCAGTTCTTC. Protein sequence: CASSWGLAAYNEQFF.

J is TRBJ2-3 and V is TRBV7-8; no firm D call. Germline CDR1 is SGHVS and CDR2 is FQNEAQ. The CDR3 has 15 residues. The V and J ends lost 1 base and 0 bases respectively, with 8 bases between them. The CDR3 region has the DNA TGTGCCAGCAGCTTAGAAAACCTTAGCACAGATACGCAGTATTTT. It codes for CASSLENLSTDTQYF.

V is TRBV6-6 and J is TRBJ1-5, with TRBD1 identical over 8 bases. V shed 3 bases, J shed 7 bases, and the junction held 8 bases outside the gene matches. The CDR3 sequence is 15 residues long. Per germline, CDR1 MNHNY and CDR2 SVGAGI (reference sequence). The CDR3 reads CASSYSGQGGQPQHF. The CDR3 DNA sequence: TGTGCCAGCAGTTATTCCGGACAGGGAGGGCAGCCCCAGCATTTT.

V gene TRBV11-2 combines with J gene TRBJ1-1; tentatively, D is TRBD1 (6 bases). V was shortened by 3 bases and J by 8 bases, with 16 bases between the two germline ends. This CDR3 has 14 amino acids. CDR1 is SGHAT, CDR2 FQNNGV, per germline. The CDR3 loop reads CASSLAGQGSEAFF. The CDR3, as DNA: TGTGCCAGCAGCTTGGCGGGGCAGGGGTCGGAAGCTTTCTTT.

The chain employs TRBV7-9 and TRBJ2-7, with TRBD1 identical over 7 bases. The trim removed 5 bases at V and 3 bases at J, leaving 16 bases unmatched. Per germline, CDR1 SEHNR and CDR2 FQNEAQ (reference sequence). The CDR3 totals 17 residues. CDR3 protein: CASSRNQNRDSRYEQYF. The CDR3 DNA reads TGTGCCAGCAGCCGAAATCAGAACCGGGACAGTCGCTACGAGCAGTACTTC. Full variable domain (remainder filled in from reference TRBV7-9 and TRBJ2-7): DTGVSQNPRHKITKRGQNVTFRCDPISEHNRLYWYRQTLGQGPEFLTYFQNEAQLEKSRLLSDRFSAERPKGSFSTLEIQRTEQGDSAMYLCASSRNQNRDSRYEQYFGPGTRLTVT.

A few counts support this clone. The J gene is TRBJ1-2, the V gene TRBV7-9; D gene unclear. The CDR3 consists of 14 residues. The germline gives CDR1 SEHNR, CDR2 FQNEAQ (reference sequence). Trimming pared 5 bases from V and 0 bases from J, leaving 10 bases between. CDR3 coding DNA: TGTGCCAGCAGCCCAGGACGGCCTAACTATGGCTACACCTTC. Translating gives CASSPGRPNYGYTF. Supplemented by reference TRBV7-9 and TRBJ1-2, the full variable domain reads DTGVSQNPRHKITKRGQNVTFRCDPISEHNRLYWYRQTLGQGPEFLTYFQNEAQLEKSRLLSDRFSAERPKGSFSTLEIQRTEQGDSAMYLCASSPGRPNYGYTFGSGTRLTVV.

V gene TRBV10-3 combines with J gene TRBJ1-1; 7 bases are a match to TRBD1. V was clipped by 4 bases and J by 1 base; unmatched bases: 3. Per germline, CDR1 ENHRY and CDR2 SYGVKD. The CDR3 contains 14 residues. In nucleotides, the CDR3 is TGTGCCATCAGTGGAGGACAGGCGAACACTGAAGCTTTCTTT. It codes for CAISGGQANTEAFF.

The CDR3 protein is CASRGGSGYNEQFF. CDR3 in DNA: TGTGCCAGCAGAGGGGGGAGTGGGTACAATGAGCAGTTCTTC. V is TRBV7-9 and J is TRBJ2-1; D might be TRBD1 or TRBD2, each matching 6 bases. Trimming stripped 6 bases from V and 4 bases from J, with 13 bases between. The CDR3 runs to 14 residues. CDR1 is SEHNR, CDR2 FQNEAQ, per germline (reference sequence).

V gene TRBV6-1 combines with J gene TRBJ1-5; the D gene is possibly TRBD1 (5 bases). Trimming left V 4 bases short and J 0 bases short, with 16 bases between. The V gene's germline CDR1 is MNHNS and CDR2 SASEGT. This CDR3 has 17 residues. CDR3 coding DNA: TGTGCCAGCAGTGTTAGGCAGGGCCGATCTAGCAATCAGCCCCAGCATTTT. Translating it yields CASSVRQGRSSNQPQHF.

This clone was seen once. V is TRBV2 and J is TRBJ2-3; 9 nucleotides line up with TRBD1. Germline assignment: CDR1 SNHLY and CDR2 FYNNEI. Trimming took 5 bases from V and 3 from J; bases not matched to a gene: 3. The CDR3 consists of 14 residues. The CDR3 DNA is TGTGCCAGCAGTCTAGACAGGGGGACAGATACGCAGTATTTT. It encodes CASSLDRGTDTQYF.

The V gene is TRBV5-1, the J gene TRBJ2-3, with TRBD2 matching 8 bases. After removal of 0 bases from V and 6 bases from J, the junction contained 9 bases not matched to a gene. Germline V gene sequence: CDR1 SGHRS, CDR2 YFSETQ. The CDR3 loop spans 16 amino acids. The CDR3, as DNA: TGCGCCAGCAGCTTGGACGGGAGGGCCTCGGGGGATACGCAGTATTTT. Residues: CASSLDGRASGDTQYF.

This chain uses TRBV5-5 with TRBJ2-1, with D possibly TRBD1 on 6 matching bases. This CDR3 spans 13 amino acids. Germline V gene data show CDR1 as SGHKS and CDR2 as YYEKEE (reference sequence). Trimming cost V 5 bases and J 9 bases, with 15 bases left between them. The CDR3 sequence: CASRLLSGVEQFF. The CDR3 region has the DNA TGTGCCAGCAGACTACTATCAGGGGTTGAGCAGTTCTTC.

This clone was detected only once. V and J are TRBV25-1 and TRBJ2-1, with 11 bases fitting TRBD2. The germline V gene has CDR1 MGHDK and CDR2 SYGVNS. Trimming removed 2 bases from V and 10 bases from J; junction bases left unmatched: 4. CDR3 length: 14 amino acids. The CDR3 here is CASSELAGGREQFF. For the CDR3, the DNA is TGTGCCAGCAGTGAACTAGCGGGAGGACGAGAGCAGTTCTTC.

The chain joins TRBV10-3 to TRBJ1-1, with 7 bases identical to TRBD1. The CDR3 is made up of 16 amino acids. Germline V gene sequence: CDR1 ENHRY, CDR2 SYGVKD. V was clipped by 4 bases and J by 2 bases; unmatched bases: 10. Here the CDR3 reads CAISAKTGYTNTEAFF. CDR3 nucleotides: TGTGCCATCAGTGCGAAGACAGGGTATACCAACACTGAAGCTTTCTTT.

The V gene is TRBV30, the J gene TRBJ1-2; D gene uncertain. Looked up from germline, CDR1 is GTSNPN and CDR2 is SVGIG (reference sequence). CDR3 length: 15 residues. With 1 base removed from V and 9 bases from J, the gap between germline ends came to 21 bases. CDR3 loop: CAWSAGYSKGLSYTF. In DNA, the CDR3 is TGTGCCTGGAGTGCGGGTTATAGTAAGGGTTTGAGCTACACCTTC. Drawing the rest from reference TRBV30 and TRBJ1-2, the complete variable domain is SQTIHQWPATLVQPVGSPLSLECTVEGTSNPNLYWYRQAAGRGLQLLFYSVGIGQISSEVPQNLSASRPQDRQFILSSKKLLLSDSGFYLCAWSAGYSKGLSYTFGSGTRLTVV.

A single count supports this clone. The chain uses TRBV28 and TRBJ1-2; the D gene is possibly TRBD1 (5 bases). The CDR3 contains 15 residues. CDR1 and CDR2 (germline): MDHEN, SYDVKM. V lost 6 bases and J 3 bases, leaving 17 bases between the germline ends. The chain's CDR3 is CASRSDSRWDYGYTF. CDR3 nucleotides: TGTGCCAGCAGATCTGACAGTCGATGGGACTATGGCTACACCTTC.